A selection of T cell receptor beta chains follows, all from one sample in a study of OX40 agonist ivuxolimab in advanced cancers. The method was immunoSEQ multiplex PCR; TCRdb's version includes in-frame clones alone and lacks a portion of them. The sample has 81,000 or so clones; around nine tenths are singletons. Source: CD4+ or CD8+ T cells sorted from blood, taken in a trial of the OX40 agonist ivuxolimab. The receptor set was obtained from an adult with an advanced solid tumor such as melanoma, head and neck, liver or kidney cancer. Both conserved end residues are part of each CDR3. The order of the fields is V gene, J gene, clone size, D gene, CDR3 DNA, CDR3 protein. D genes are given only for firm matches. Clone size is not always given. Where it is, it says once, few, many or a class for expanded clones.

>TRBV6-5|TRBJ2-7|-|TRBD1
TGTGCCAGCAGTTTCCGGGACAGGCCCAAGCAGTACTTC
CASSFRDRPKQYF
>TRBV9|TRBJ2-7|-|-
TGTGCCAGCAGCGCTCGGACGGACAACTACGAGCAGTACTTC
CASSARTDNYEQYF
>TRBV5-1|TRBJ2-3|-|-
TGCGCCAGCAGCTTCGTGGGCACGCAGTATTTT
CASSFVGTQYF
>TRBV7-6|TRBJ2-5|-|-
TGTGCCAGCAGCACAGCCTCCTACCAAGAGACCCAGTACTTC
CASSTASYQETQYF
>TRBV15|TRBJ1-5|few|-
TGTGCCACCAGCAACCTCGGAAGCAATCAGCCCCAGCATTTT
CATSNLGSNQPQHF
>TRBV7-6|TRBJ2-6|-|-
TGTGCCAGCAGCCTTCGACAATTCTCTGGGGCCAACGTCCTGACTTTC
CASSLRQFSGANVLTF
>TRBV9|TRBJ1-1|-|-
TGTGCCAGCAGCGTAGAGAGATCGAACACTGAAGCTTTCTTT
CASSVERSNTEAFF
>TRBV7-9|TRBJ1-3|-|-
TGTGCCACCGCGTATCAGGGAAACACCATATATTTT
CATAYQGNTIYF
>TRBV11-2|TRBJ2-5|once|-
TGTGCCAGCAGCTTATCCGGACTGCAAGAGACCCAGTACTTC
CASSLSGLQETQYF
>TRBV11-3|TRBJ2-4|-|-
TGTGCCAGCAGCTTAGGGGAGAACATTCAGTACTTC
CASSLGENIQYF
>TRBV7-9|TRBJ1-6|-|-
TGTGCCAGCAGCTCGTCGACAGGTCCATCACCCCTCCACTTT
CASSSSTGPSPLHF
>TRBV5-1|TRBJ2-1|-|-
TGCGCCAGCAACGAGCCGGGAGCCTACAATGAGCAGTTCTTC
CASNEPGAYNEQFF
>TRBV10-3|TRBJ2-2|-|-
TGTGCCACTACTACGGGCGGGGAGCTGTTTTTT
CATTTGGELFF
>TRBV6-6|TRBJ1-5|-|TRBD1
TGTGCCAGCTCGGACAGGGATAATCAGCCCCAGCATTTT
CASSDRDNQPQHF
>TRBV25-1|TRBJ1-2|once|-
TGTGCCAGCAGCGGGAGTGGGGCCCTCTATGGCTACACCTTC
CASSGSGALYGYTF
>TRBV5-6|TRBJ2-4|-|-
TGTGCCAGCAGCCCCCGGGTGGGCAAAAACATTCAGTACTTC
CASSPRVGKNIQYF
>TRBV11-2|TRBJ2-5|-|-
TGTGCCAGCAGCTTTATGACGTCCCAAGAGACCCAGTACTTC
CASSFMTSQETQYF
>TRBV5-1|TRBJ2-1|-|TRBD1
TGCGCCAGCAGCTTCCGGGACAGGGGTCTTGGAGAGCAGTTCTTC
CASSFRDRGLGEQFF
>TRBV2|TRBJ1-1|-|-
TGTGCCAGCAGTGAAAGGGCAGCTAACACTGAAGCTTTCTTT
CASSERAANTEAFF
>TRBV27|TRBJ1-1|-|-
TGTGCCAGCAGTAGCCAGGCTTTGAACACTGAAGCTTTCTTT
CASSSQALNTEAFF
>TRBV7-9|TRBJ1-1|-|-
TGTGCCAGCACGCAGGACAGCATGAACACTGAAGCTTTCTTT
CASTQDSMNTEAFF
>TRBV19|TRBJ2-3|-|-
TGTGCCACCAGGCGGCAGGGTGATGGCACAGATACGCAGTATTTT
CATRRQGDGTDTQYF
>TRBV10-3|TRBJ1-2|-|TRBD1
TGTGCCATCAGGCCCGGGACAGGGAATGGCTACACCTTC
CAIRPGTGNGYTF
>TRBV15|TRBJ1-2|-|-
TGTGCCACCAGCAGAGATCGGGCTGACTATGGCTACACCTTC
CATSRDRADYGYTF
>TRBV6-5|TRBJ2-7|-|-
TGTGCCAGCAGCCCAACCTTGGCTACGGAGCAGTACTTC
CASSPTLATEQYF
>TRBV11-3|TRBJ2-2|-|-
TGTGCCAGCAGCTCCGGCCCGGGGGTCACCGGGGAGCTGTTTTTT
CASSSGPGVTGELFF
>TRBV6-1|TRBJ1-3|-|-
TGTGCCAGCAGTGACCCTCGGGGGAGGTCGAGCTCTGGAAACACCATATATTTT
CASSDPRGRSSSGNTIYF
>TRBV7-9|TRBJ2-1|-|TRBD2
TGTGCCAGCAGCTCCCAGCGGGGGACGTACAATGAGCAGTTCTTC
CASSSQRGTYNEQFF
>TRBV29-1|TRBJ1-1|-|-
TGCAGCGTGGGAAGCGGCGTTGAAGCTTTCTTT
CSVGSGVEAFF
>TRBV6-5|TRBJ2-5|-|-
TGTGCCAGCAGTTACTCGGGCGGGGTCAAAGAGACCCAGTACTTC
CASSYSGGVKETQYF
>TRBV18|TRBJ2-7|-|TRBD1
TGTGCCAGCTCAACCGGGACAGCCAACTCCTACGAGCAGTACTTC
CASSTGTANSYEQYF
>TRBV4-2|TRBJ2-2|-|-
TGTGCCAGCAGCCAGGGTACCGGGAATTTACACACCGGGGAGCTGTTTTTT
CASSQGTGNLHTGELFF
>TRBV6-1|TRBJ2-1|-|-
TGTGCCAGCCTGTTCTCCTCCATTACCTACAATGAGCAGTTCTTC
CASLFSSITYNEQFF
>TRBV15|TRBJ1-1|-|TRBD1
TGTGCCACCAGCATCGGGACAGGGACTGAAGCTTTCTTT
CATSIGTGTEAFF
>TRBV6-5|TRBJ1-1|-|-
TGTGCCAGCAGTTACTCAGTAAATTCGGAAGCTTTCTTT
CASSYSVNSEAFF
>TRBV20-1|TRBJ2-5|-|-
TGCAGTGCACTATTCCAAGAGACCCAGTACTTC
CSALFQETQYF
>TRBV9|TRBJ2-2|-|-
TGTGCCAGCAGCGTAGAGGCAGGGTGGAGCCTCGCGAACACCGGGGAGCTGTTTTTT
CASSVEAGWSLANTGELFF
>TRBV4-1|TRBJ2-2|-|TRBD2
TGCGCCACCAAGAGGACTAGCGGGGGCCCCGGGGAGCTGTTTTTT
CATKRTSGGPGELFF
>TRBV25-1|TRBJ2-4|-|-
TGTGCCAGCAGTGCCCCCGGGCTGTCCAAAAACATTCAGTACTTC
CASSAPGLSKNIQYF
>TRBV12-5|TRBJ1-2|-|TRBD1
TGTGCTAGTGGTTTAGGCCTAGGGCAACAGCTCCGGATAGGAGGACAGGCGGGCTATGGCTACACCTTC
CASGLGLGQQLRIGGQAGYGYTF
>TRBV9|TRBJ2-5|-|TRBD2
TGTGCCAGCAGCGCTGGAGAGGTGGGGGGGAGACAAGAGACCCAGTACTTC
CASSAGEVGGRQETQYF
>TRBV7-9|TRBJ1-5|-|-
TGTGCCAGCAGCGTGGACAATAGCAATCAGCCCCAGCATTTT
CASSVDNSNQPQHF
>TRBV29-1|TRBJ2-3|-|-
TGCAGCGTTGGTAGCTACACAGATACGCAGTATTTT
CSVGSYTDTQYF
>TRBV18|TRBJ1-5|-|-
TGTGCCAGCTCACCACCGCAGGGCTTGGCTAGCAATCAGCCCCAGCATTTT
CASSPPQGLASNQPQHF
>TRBV7-6|TRBJ1-6|-|-
TGTGCCAGCAGCCTCCAGGGCCCGTCACCCCTCCACTTT
CASSLQGPSPLHF
>TRBV12-5|TRBJ2-5|-|-
TGTGCTAGTGGTTTGGGAACGCAAGAGACCCAGTACTTC
CASGLGTQETQYF
>TRBV9|TRBJ1-6|few|-
TGTGCCAGCAGCCTGTCAGGGGACCTGGGCTCACCCCTCCACTTT
CASSLSGDLGSPLHF
>TRBV19|TRBJ1-1|-|TRBD1
TGTGCCAGTAGTTCCGGACAGGGGGTCGGAACTGAAGCTTTCTTT
CASSSGQGVGTEAFF
>TRBV6-5|TRBJ1-1|-|TRBD1
TGTGCCAGCAGTTTCCGACAGGGGGTAGCTTTCTTT
CASSFRQGVAFF
>TRBV19|TRBJ1-1|-|-
TGTGCCAGTACAAAGAACACTGAAGCTTTCTTT
CASTKNTEAFF
>TRBV6-1|TRBJ2-5|-|-
TGTGCCAGCACCACCCGGCGCCAGGTTGAGACCCAGTACTTC
CASTTRRQVETQYF
>TRBV7-2|TRBJ2-2|-|-
TGTGCCAGCAGCTTAGCGGGAGAGAACACCGGGGAGCTGTTTTTT
CASSLAGENTGELFF
>TRBV7-2|TRBJ1-1|-|-
TGTGCCAGCAGCTTAACCGAGGGGGTTGAAGCTTTCTTT
CASSLTEGVEAFF
>TRBV5-4|TRBJ1-1|-|-
TGTGCCAGCAGCTTGAAGTGGGGGTCAGAAACCCCCGCTGAAGCTTTCTTT
CASSLKWGSETPAEAFF
>TRBV5-1|TRBJ1-5|-|-
TGTGCCAGCAGCTCCCTTCAAAGGGGCAATCAGCCCCAGCATTTT
CASSSLQRGNQPQHF
>TRBV2|TRBJ1-1|-|TRBD1
TGTGCCAGCAGCGGACAGGGTGGCACTGAAGCTTTCTTT
CASSGQGGTEAFF
>TRBV7-8|TRBJ2-7|-|-
TGTGCCAGCAGCTTAGAGGTCCGTACCTACGAGCAGTACTTC
CASSLEVRTYEQYF
>TRBV5-6|TRBJ2-5|-|-
TGTGCCAGCAGCAAACAGGGTCCCGGGGGGGAGACCCAGTACTTC
CASSKQGPGGETQYF
>TRBV7-2|TRBJ1-1|once|-
TGTGCCAGCAGCTTAAGTCCCATAGAAGCTTTCTTT
CASSLSPIEAFF
>TRBV10-3|TRBJ1-5|-|-
TGTGCCATCAGTGCGGATCTCATCAATCAGCCCCAGCATTTT
CAISADLINQPQHF